A selection of T cell receptor beta chains follows, all from one sample in a study of metastatic and nonmetastatic thyroid tumors. TCRdb re-called clones from the PCR reads using MiXCR. Here the sample spans tens of thousands of clones, around 15% being singletons. The sample consisted of blood. These TCRs come from a female donor with papillary thyroid cancer or a benign thyroid nodule (not recorded which). Some clones in this sample may be carry-over from other donors' samples. Each CDR3 is given with its conserved first and last residue. D genes are given only for firm matches. Some rows mark clone size as missing; the rest say once, few, many or name a class of expanded clone.

many	TRBV20-1	TRBJ1-2	TRBD1	TGCAGTCTCCGGGACAGGGCTAACTATGGCTACACCTTC	CSLRDRANYGYTF
many	TRBV14	TRBJ2-4	.	TGTGCCAGCAGCCGGGGGAAAGCCAAAAACATTCAGTACTTC	CASSRGKAKNIQYF
many	TRBV5-5	TRBJ2-3	.	TGTGCCAGCAGCTTGGACTCAGATACGCAGTATTTT	CASSLDSDTQYF
medium-sized	TRBV7-3	TRBJ2-1	TRBD2	TGTGCCAGCAGCTTAGGGAGCGGGGGGCGTGAGCAGTTCTTC	CASSLGSGGREQFF
many	TRBV5-4	TRBJ2-3	TRBD2	TGTGCCAGCAGCTTGAATCGGGGACTAGCGGGAGGAGATACGCAGTATTTT	CASSLNRGLAGGDTQYF
many	TRBV5-1	TRBJ2-6	.	TGCGCCAGCAGCTTGGCCCCCGGGGGGGCCAACGTCCTGACTTTC	CASSLAPGGANVLTF
many	TRBV28	TRBJ2-1	TRBD2	TGTGCCAGCACCCTAGCGGGAGCCTACAATGAGCAGTTCTTC	CASTLAGAYNEQFF
many	TRBV7-7	TRBJ2-3	.	TGTGCTAGCAGCTTAGCTCACGGGAGCACAGATACGCAGTATTTT	CASSLAHGSTDTQYF
many	TRBV6-1	TRBJ1-6	.	TGTGCCAGCAGCCGGACGGCCGTTTCACCCCTCCACTTT	CASSRTAVSPLHF
many	TRBV6-1	TRBJ2-3	TRBD1	TGTGCCACCTGCCGGGACAGACGAGGAGATACGCAGTATTTT	CATCRDRRGDTQYF
medium-sized	TRBV11-1	TRBJ1-1	.	TGTGCCAGCAGCTTTGTAGGGTATGGTGAAGCTTTCTTT	CASSFVGYGEAFF
many	TRBV7-2	TRBJ2-7	.	TGTGCCAGCAGCTTAGGACTAGAGACCTACGAGCAGTACTTC	CASSLGLETYEQYF
.	TRBV4-1	TRBJ1-4	.	TGCGCCAGCAGCCCCTACGTCTCAACTAATGAAAAACTGTTTTTT	CASSPYVSTNEKLFF
few	TRBV28	TRBJ2-7	.	TGTGCCAGCAGTTTAGTAGGGGGAGACTCCTACGAGCAGTACTTC	CASSLVGGDSYEQYF
many	TRBV27	TRBJ2-2	.	TGTGCCAGCAGTTACCGCCTCGGGGGGCGCTCCCCCGGGGAGCTGTTTTTT	CASSYRLGGRSPGELFF
few	TRBV7-9	TRBJ2-2	.	TGTGCCAGCATCCGGGACGACACCGGGGAGCTGTTTTTT	CASIRDDTGELFF
.	TRBV11-3	TRBJ1-1	TRBD1	TGTGCCAGCAGCTTAGGCGGACAGGGGTGGACTGAAGCTTTCTTT	CASSLGGQGWTEAFF
many	TRBV7-9	TRBJ1-4	.	TGTGCCAGCAGCCCGAGGTGGGCTAATGAAAAACTGTTTTTT	CASSPRWANEKLFF
.	TRBV11-2	TRBJ2-7	.	TGTGCCAGCTCCCCAGGCGGAGGGCAGGGCGTCTACGAGCAGTACTTC	CASSPGGGQGVYEQYF
medium-sized	TRBV3-1	TRBJ2-3	.	TGTGCCAGCAGCCAAGCGGAGGCGGATACGCAGTATTTT	CASSQAEADTQYF
many	TRBV11-2	TRBJ2-1	TRBD1	TGTGCCAGCAGCTTGGGGACAGGGGCCTACAATGAGCAGTTCTTC	CASSLGTGAYNEQFF
few	TRBV30	TRBJ1-1	TRBD1	TGTGCCTGGAGTGCCCGCCCAGGGACAGGGGTAGTTGAAGCTTTCTTT	CAWSARPGTGVVEAFF
many	TRBV5-1	TRBJ2-3	.	TGCGCCAGCAGCTTGCTAGCGCTCGAAAGCACAGATACGCAGTATTTT	CASSLLALESTDTQYF
medium-sized	TRBV3-1	TRBJ2-2	TRBD1	TGTGCCAGCAGCCGACAGGGGGCCGGGGAGCTGTTTTTT	CASSRQGAGELFF
many	TRBV11-3	TRBJ1-2	TRBD1	TGTGCCAGCAGCGCGGGGAACAGGGGGCGCGGGGGCTACACCTTC	CASSAGNRGRGGYTF
many	TRBV10-3	TRBJ2-7	TRBD2	TGTGCCATCAGTGAGCCGGGACTAGCGGACTCCTACGAGCAGTACTTC	CAISEPGLADSYEQYF
.	TRBV12-5	TRBJ1-6	.	TGTGCTAGTGGTCCCATAAAGTTTGGCAGCAACCATAATAATTCACCCCTCCACTTT	CASGPIKFGSNHNNSPLHF
many	TRBV24-1	TRBJ2-1	.	TGTGCCACCAGTGCCCCCCGGGACAACTACAATGAGCAGTTCTTC	CATSAPRDNYNEQFF
many	TRBV5-1	TRBJ1-4	.	TGCGCCAGCAGCCCGGACGGACGCAGCGTAACTAATGAAAAACTGTTTTTT	CASSPDGRSVTNEKLFF
many	TRBV4-3	TRBJ2-1	TRBD2	TGCGCCAGCAGCCGCTGGACTAGCGCCGTTGAGCAGTTCTTC	CASSRWTSAVEQFF
many	TRBV19	TRBJ2-3	TRBD1	TGTGCCAGTAGTATCGACAGGGGCATCTCCTTCACAGATACGCAGTATTTT	CASSIDRGISFTDTQYF
many	TRBV12-3/TRBV12-4	TRBJ1-1	.	TGTGCCAGCAGTTTAGAGGGATCCGGCACTGAAGCTTTCTTT	CASSLEGSGTEAFF
many	TRBV12-3/TRBV12-4	TRBJ2-2	.	TGTGCCAGCAGTTGGGACTTCAGGAACACCGGGGAGCTGTTTTTT	CASSWDFRNTGELFF
.	TRBV5-6	TRBJ1-5	.	TGTGCCAGCAGCTTGTTAAAGGGGGAAGGCAATCAGCCCCAGCATTTT	CASSLLKGEGNQPQHF
medium-sized	TRBV28	TRBJ2-7	.	TGTGCCAGCAGTGCCCCGGGCGGCGAAGGGGTCTACGAGCAGTACTTC	CASSAPGGEGVYEQYF
many	TRBV9	TRBJ2-1	TRBD2	TGTGCCAGCAGCGTAGGTGCGGTGAGTAGCGGGAGGGCCTATGAGCAGTTCTTC	CASSVGAVSSGRAYEQFF
many	TRBV5-1	TRBJ2-7	TRBD2	TGCGCCAGCAGCTTGGCCGTAGGGCGGGAGCCCTACGAGCAGTACTTC	CASSLAVGREPYEQYF
many	TRBV2	TRBJ2-1	.	TGTGCCAGCAGTGAAGCAGAGCGGGCCCGTTACAATGAGCAGTTCTTC	CASSEAERARYNEQFF
many	TRBV4-3	TRBJ2-4	.	TGCGCCAGCAGCCAAGATTTCGGACTAAGTGATGGCATTCAGTACTTC	CASSQDFGLSDGIQYF